The 32 T cell receptor beta chains presented below share a single source sample, sequenced in a study of blood T cells in healthy people across ages. Combining a sample-barcoded 5' primer with a J-beta primer mix, a second PCR ran for roughly 7 to 12 cycles. MiXCR was run by TCRdb on the 5' RACE reads, yielding one entry per CDR3 protein. This table has some 900,000 distinct CDR3 sequences, 40% to 60% appearing once. The specimen was blood. These receptors originate from a young man in good health.

The V call is TRBV10-2, the J call TRBJ2-3, with TRBD2 matching over 7 bases. The CDR3 runs to 17 residues. Germline V gene data show CDR1 as WSHSY and CDR2 as SAAADI. J lost 8 bases, V lost 5 bases, and 19 bases had no gene match. This chain's CDR3 is CASSTRVASGPHGTQYF. The CDR3 nucleotides are TGCGCCAGCAGTACACGGGTGGCTAGCGGTCCCCATGGTACGCAGTATTTT.

This clonotype was seen a few times. The rearrangement uses TRBV6-6 and TRBJ2-1; 9 bases map to TRBD1. Germline V gene sequence: CDR1 MNHNY, CDR2 SVGAGI (reference sequence). CDR3 length: 14 amino acids. The junction had 6 bases not matched to a gene; V was cut back by 6 bases and J by 6 bases. CDR3 loop: CASSGTGISNEQFF. As DNA, the CDR3 is TGTGCCAGCAGCGGGACAGGGATTTCCAATGAGCAGTTCTTC.

This clonotype occurred a few times. The genes are TRBV4-2 and TRBJ2-6; D is unclear. The germline gives CDR1 LGHNA, CDR2 YNFKEQ. This CDR3 region has 16 residues. The V end lost 4 bases, the J end lost 0 bases, and 10 bases lay between the germline ends. CDR3 loop: CASSPSDSSGANVLTF. CDR3 sequence (DNA): TGTGCCAGCAGCCCATCAGATTCCTCTGGGGCCAACGTCCTGACTTTC.

This clonotype showed up many times. The chain carries TRBV5-1 and TRBJ2-3; no clear D gene. The germline gives CDR1 SGHRS, CDR2 YFSETQ. V lost 0 bases to trimming and J lost 3 bases, with 8 bases between them. The CDR3 extends over 14 amino acids. The chain's CDR3 is CASSLAETTDTQYF. CDR3 sequence (DNA): TGCGCCAGCAGCTTGGCCGAGACGACAGATACGCAGTATTTT.

This clonotype has just a few counts. The J gene is TRBJ2-7, the V gene TRBV20-1; D not certain. This CDR3 is built from 12 residues. V dropped 0 bases and J dropped 4 bases, with 7 bases sitting between them. From germline, CDR1 is DFQATT and CDR2 SNEGSKA (reference sequence). The CDR3 bases are TGCAGTGCTAGAGAGGACCGTTACGAGCAGTACTTC. This encodes CSAREDRYEQYF.

The chain uses TRBV20-1 and TRBJ2-7; possible D gene TRBD1, 6 bases. The V and J ends lost 5 bases and 2 bases respectively, with 13 bases between them. Germline-derived CDR1 and CDR2 are DFQATT and SNEGSKA (reference sequence). This CDR3 has 13 residues. CDR3 loop: CSAFRDTTYEQYF. The CDR3 DNA sequence: TGCAGTGCTTTCCGGGACACGACCTACGAGCAGTACTTC.

The chain links TRBV5-1 to TRBJ1-1, with no clear D. The CDR3 covers 15 residues. Trimming cost V 0 bases and J 1 base, with 10 bases left between them. In germline, CDR1 is SGHRS, CDR2 YFSETQ. In DNA, the CDR3 is TGCGCCAGCAGCTTGGCCAGGCTGGGGAACACTGAAGCTTTCTTT. Protein sequence: CASSLARLGNTEAFF.

V usage is TRBV28 and J usage is TRBJ1-5; TRBD1 is a possible D gene (6 bases). The CDR3 is 17 amino acids. Germline V lookup: CDR1 MDHEN, CDR2 SYDVKM. The ends were cut back, 2 bases at V and 0 bases at J, with 14 bases in the middle. The CDR3 DNA follows: TGTGCCAGCAGTTTAGGAGGGGGTTCTTATAGCAATCAGCCCCAGCATTTT. Translated: CASSLGGGSYSNQPQHF.

This clonotype was counted between two and nine times. The chain uses TRBV7-9 and TRBJ2-1, with D uncertain. Trimming pared 5 bases from V and 6 bases from J, leaving 14 bases between. Germline assignment: CDR1 SEHNR and CDR2 FQNEAQ (reference sequence). The CDR3 is 14 amino acids. CDR3 DNA: TGTGCCAGCAGCACAAGTGTAGGACGCAATGAGCAGTTCTTC. Protein sequence: CASSTSVGRNEQFF.

As concerns this clonotype: The junction departs from germline at one end; a sequencing error may be responsible. V and J are TRBV4-2 and TRBJ2-1, with 8 nucleotides matching TRBD2. The CDR3 runs 18 residues. The germline CDR1 and CDR2 sequences are LGHNA and YNFKEQ. In nucleotides, the CDR3 is TGTGCCAGCGGCCAAGATGGCCAGCGGGGGAGGTCCTACAATGAGCAGTTCTTC. This translates into CASGQDGQRGRSYNEQFF.

The rearrangement links TRBV4-2 to TRBJ2-7, with no clear D. The CDR3 runs 16 residues. With 0 bases removed from V and 0 bases from J, the gap between germline ends came to 12 bases. The germline gives CDR1 LGHNA, CDR2 YNFKEQ. For the CDR3, the DNA is TGTGCCAGCAGCCAAGATCTCGGCAGTTCCTCCTACGAGCAGTACTTC. It codes for CASSQDLGSSSYEQYF.

J is TRBJ2-5 and V is TRBV12-3 or TRBV12-4; D might be TRBD1 (5 bases). CDR3 length: 14 amino acids. Trimming removed 3 bases at V and 2 bases at J, with 10 bases between. DNA of the CDR3: TGTGCCAGCAGTTTCGCTGGACATCAAGAGACCCAGTACTTC. Encoded protein: CASSFAGHQETQYF.

This clonotype was recorded a few times. The chain couples TRBV25-1 to TRBJ1-2, with 8 bases that match TRBD1. Trimming took 4 bases from V and 4 from J; bases not matched to a gene: 11. This CDR3 spans 16 amino acids. CDR1 is MGHDK and CDR2 is SYGVNS in the germline V gene. The CDR3 here is CASSGGSGGVSYGYTF. The CDR3 DNA follows: TGTGCCAGCAGTGGAGGATCAGGGGGCGTAAGCTATGGCTACACCTTC.

The gene calls are TRBV5-1 and TRBJ2-3; the D gene is possibly TRBD2 (5 bases). V dropped 1 base and J dropped 5 bases, with 14 bases sitting between them. Looked up from germline, CDR1 is SGHRS and CDR2 is YFSETQ. CDR3 length: 15 amino acids. The CDR3 loop is CASSLSGGSQDTQYF. For the CDR3, the DNA is TGCGCCAGCAGCTTGAGCGGCGGATCACAAGATACGCAGTATTTT.

This chain joins TRBV4-2 and TRBJ2-5; D not resolved. The CDR3 is 14 amino acids. Germline lookup yields CDR1 LGHNA and CDR2 YNFKEQ. V was trimmed by 1 base and J by 5 bases, leaving 11 bases between them. CDR3 bases: TGTGCCAGCAGCCAAGGGCAAGGGTCGGAGACCCAGTACTTC. Its protein product is CASSQGQGSETQYF.

The sample holds one count of this clonotype. A much more abundant neighbour one base away suggests this may be a read error. The chain links TRBV27 to TRBJ2-6, with D possibly being TRBD1 (5 bases). Germline V gives CDR1 MNHEY, CDR2 SMNVEV (reference sequence). The CDR3 has 18 residues. CDR3 nucleotides: TGTGCCAGCAGTTTATACAGTTATCTTGCCTCTGGGGCCAGCGTCCTGACTTTC. Protein product: CASSLYSYLASGASVLTF.

This clonotype was detected a few times. The rearrangement joins TRBV3-1 to TRBJ1-4; D is possibly TRBD1 (5 bases). The CDR3 length is 15 residues. Per germline, CDR1 LGHDT and CDR2 YNNKEL (reference sequence). V shed 5 bases and J shed 4 bases, with 14 bases lying between them. The CDR3 coding sequence is TGTGCCAGCAGCGAAACCGGGACCGGTAATGAAAAACTGTTTTTT. It translates to CASSETGTGNEKLFF.

CDR3 sequence: CASSQKTGGANTGELFF. As DNA, the CDR3 is TGTGCCAGCAGTCAAAAGACAGGGGGCGCAAACACCGGGGAGCTGTTTTTT. This sequence joins TRBV6-1 and TRBJ2-2; TRBD1 matches at 10 bases. J was trimmed by 2 bases and V by 5 bases; bases with no gene match: 8. Germline V lookup: CDR1 MNHNS, CDR2 SASEGT. The CDR3 runs 17 residues.

The rearrangement joins TRBV27 to TRBJ2-5; TRBD2 agrees at 7 bases. The J call may be in error: the DNA end matches TRBJ2-7 better. CDR3 length: 15 amino acids. Germline values: CDR1 MNHEY, CDR2 SMNVEV (reference sequence). The DNA of the CDR3 is TGTGCCAGCAGTCCGAACCCGGGGGGAATGGGCGAGCAGTACTTC. Translation: CASSPNPGGMGEQYF.

This rearrangement joins TRBV9 to TRBJ2-2; the D gene is possibly TRBD1 (6 bases). This CDR3 has 15 amino acids. Germline V lookup: CDR1 SGDLS, CDR2 YYNGEE. V was trimmed by 5 bases and J by 0 bases, leaving 11 bases between them. DNA for the CDR3: TGTGCCAGCAGAAGGGGGATAACGAACACCGGGGAGCTGTTTTTT. As protein: CASRRGITNTGELFF.

This chain links TRBV6-6 with TRBJ2-6; D gene uncertain. CDR1 and CDR2 (germline): MNHNY, SVGAGI (reference sequence). The length of the CDR3 is 15 residues. Trimming cost V 0 bases and J 4 bases, with 7 bases left between them. The CDR3 sequence: CASSYSGMGANVLTF. The DNA for the CDR3 is TGTGCCAGCAGTTACTCGGGTATGGGGGCCAACGTCCTGACTTTC.

The chain recombines TRBV24-1 with TRBJ2-5; TRBD1 matches at 7 bases. From germline, CDR1 is KGHDR and CDR2 SFDVKD. V was clipped by 5 bases and J by 5 bases; unmatched bases: 4. The CDR3 loop spans 13 amino acids. Written as DNA, the CDR3 is TGTGCCACCAGTGCACAGGGGTACGAGACCCAGTACTTC. Amino acid sequence: CATSAQGYETQYF.

The chain uses TRBV6-6 and TRBJ2-7; D is tentatively TRBD1 or TRBD2 (5 bases each). This CDR3 spans 14 amino acids. CDR1 and CDR2 from the germline V gene are MNHNY and SVGAGI (reference sequence). Trimming stripped 5 bases from V and 6 bases from J, with 17 bases between. Here the CDR3 DNA reads TGTGCCAGCAGTAGAGGGGCCTTCGTTAGCGAGCAGTACTTC. Protein: CASSRGAFVSEQYF.

Here the CDR3 DNA reads TGTGCCATCAGTGAGTCGAAGCTAGCTGGCAATGAGCAGTTCTTC. This translates into CAISESKLAGNEQFF. The rearrangement links TRBV10-3 to TRBJ2-1, with D possibly matching TRBD2 (5 bases). V lost 0 bases and J lost 6, with 12 bases in between. The CDR3 consists of 15 residues. Germline V CDR1 and CDR2: ENHRY, SYGVKD.

The chain joins TRBV4-1 to TRBJ2-7, with 11 bases fitting TRBD2. V lost 3 bases and J lost 1; bases outside the gene matches: 11. CDR1 MGHRA and CDR2 YSYEKL come from the germline V gene. The CDR3 is 18 amino acids. CDR3 sequence: CASSQPWGLAAKSYEQYF. Here the CDR3 DNA reads TGCGCCAGCAGCCAGCCATGGGGACTAGCGGCCAAATCCTACGAGCAGTACTTC.

The V call is TRBV20-1, the J call TRBJ1-5, with D perhaps TRBD1 (5 bases). The germline V gene encodes CDR1 DFQATT and CDR2 SNEGSKA (reference sequence). The CDR3 is 15 residues long. The V and J ends lost 0 bases and 0 bases respectively, with 9 bases between them. The CDR3 reads CSARDGGNSNQPQHF. The CDR3 DNA follows: TGCAGTGCTAGAGATGGGGGGAATAGCAATCAGCCCCAGCATTTT.

Only a few counts were recorded for this clonotype. The chain links TRBV27 to TRBJ2-5; 7 bases are a match to TRBD1. The tail of the sequence fits TRBJ2-7 better, so the J call may be wrong. The CDR3 extends over 14 amino acids. Germline V lookup: CDR1 MNHEY, CDR2 SMNVEV (reference sequence). In DNA, the CDR3 is TGTGCCAGCAGTCCCCGGGACAGCCGTGCCGAGCAGTACTTC. The encoded protein is CASSPRDSRAEQYF.

In this sample, this clonotype turned up a few times. V and J are TRBV27 and TRBJ2-7; D might be TRBD2 (7 bases). The CDR3 has 14 residues. V was trimmed by 4 bases and J by 4 bases, leaving 14 bases between them. Looked up from germline, CDR1 is MNHEY and CDR2 is SMNVEV (reference sequence). For the CDR3, the DNA is TGTGCCAGCAGTTCAGTCGGGGGGCCGTACGAGCAGTACTTC. Translated: CASSSVGGPYEQYF.

The chain combines TRBV28 with TRBJ2-6; D uncertain. Germline V gene sequence: CDR1 MDHEN, CDR2 SYDVKM. The V end was cut by 5 bases, the J end by 0 bases, with 11 bases between. This CDR3 has 16 residues. The CDR3 protein is CASSPQRTSGANVLTF. The CDR3 nucleotides read TGTGCCAGCAGTCCCCAACGGACCTCTGGGGCCAACGTCCTGACTTTC.

The chain links TRBV9 to TRBJ2-5; 9 positions agree with TRBD1. Germline V gene lookup returns CDR1 SGDLS and CDR2 YYNGEE. Trimming took 0 bases from V and 4 from J; bases not matched to a gene: 13. The CDR3 consists of 18 residues. The CDR3 spells CASSVAPGTGGIRETQYF. The CDR3 DNA sequence: TGTGCCAGCAGCGTAGCTCCGGGAACAGGGGGCATTCGAGAGACCCAGTACTTC.

V usage is TRBV5-1 and J usage is TRBJ1-1, with a tentative D call TRBD1 (5 bases). Trimming cost V 1 base and J 1 base, with 8 bases left between them. The CDR3 consists of 14 residues. Germline values: CDR1 SGHRS, CDR2 YFSETQ. The CDR3 region has the DNA TGCGCCAGCAGCTTGCGCAGGGAGAACACTGAAGCTTTCTTT. Translated, it gives CASSLRRENTEAFF.

The CDR3: CASSARTGHSYEQYF. In nucleotides, the CDR3 is TGTGCCAGCAGCGCCCGGACAGGCCACTCCTACGAGCAGTACTTC. The V call is TRBV28, the J call TRBJ2-7, with 7 bases aligning to TRBD1. Germline CDR1 reads MDHEN; CDR2 reads SYDVKM. With 6 bases clipped from V and 0 bases from J, the junction kept 8 bases outside the gene matches. This CDR3 is 15 amino acids long.